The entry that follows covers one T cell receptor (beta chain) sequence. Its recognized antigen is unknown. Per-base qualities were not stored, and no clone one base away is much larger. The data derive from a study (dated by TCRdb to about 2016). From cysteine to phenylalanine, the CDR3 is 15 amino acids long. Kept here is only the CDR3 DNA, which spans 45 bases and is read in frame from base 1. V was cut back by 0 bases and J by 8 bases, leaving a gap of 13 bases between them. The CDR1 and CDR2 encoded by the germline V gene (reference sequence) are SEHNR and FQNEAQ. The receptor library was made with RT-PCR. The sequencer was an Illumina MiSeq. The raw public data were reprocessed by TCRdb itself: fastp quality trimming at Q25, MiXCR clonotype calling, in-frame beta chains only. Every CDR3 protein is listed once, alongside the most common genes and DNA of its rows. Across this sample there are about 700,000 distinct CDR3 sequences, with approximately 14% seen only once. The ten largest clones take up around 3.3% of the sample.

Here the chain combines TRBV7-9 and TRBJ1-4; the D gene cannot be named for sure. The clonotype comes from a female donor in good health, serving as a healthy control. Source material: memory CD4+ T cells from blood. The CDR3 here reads CASSLALAGGEKLFF. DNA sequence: TGTGCCAGCAGCTTAGCGTTAGCCGGTGGGGAAAAACTGTTTTTT.